These T cell receptor beta chains were read from a single sample in a study of technical replicates of blood from several donors. TCRdb's table, derived via immunoSEQ multiplex PCR, lists solely in-frame clones and lacks some. Of roughly 68,000 clones in the sample, about 97% are singletons; the top ten hold about 0.3%. The sample was T cells isolated from PBMCs. Every receptor here comes from a human donor in good health. CDR3s include the opening cysteine and the closing phenylalanine or tryptophan.

j_call v_call cdr3_aa
TRBJ2-7 TRBV11-2 CASSFNRGHEQYF
TRBJ1-1 TRBV29-1 CSGTANTEAFF
TRBJ1-2 TRBV28 CASLAGEDGYTF
TRBJ2-7 TRBV4-3 CASSQAPTGREQYF
TRBJ1-1 TRBV27 CASSLFRQGGYHTEAFF
TRBJ1-3 TRBV9 CASSASSGQYSGNTIYF
TRBJ2-2 TRBV9 CASSVFSDGGELFF
TRBJ1-1 TRBV10-3 CAISPGLNEAFF
TRBJ2-1 TRBV21-1 CASSKDGTIKNNEQFF
TRBJ2-1 TRBV27 CASRRGTSGMGRGNEQFF
TRBJ1-1 TRBV6-4 CASRPTAMNTEAFF
TRBJ2-7 TRBV11-1 CASSHVGQGLYEQYF
TRBJ1-4 TRBV4-1 CASSLRSQLDEKLFF
TRBJ1-2 TRBV7-6 CASSQGASGYTF
TRBJ2-1 TRBV29-1 CSVAGQGVNNEQFF
TRBJ2-4 TRBV4-2 CASSQGSGGALNLKNIQYF
TRBJ1-3 TRBV5-1 CASSLGGEGNTIYF
TRBJ1-5 TRBV29-1 CSVEGTGDQPQHF
TRBJ2-3 TRBV5-6 CASSGPREGRADTQYF
TRBJ2-7 TRBV9 CASSPWGGQETYEQYF
TRBJ1-2 TRBV20-1 CSRGTPGGYTF
TRBJ1-2 TRBV2 CASSGVGGYGYTF
TRBJ2-3 TRBV6-4 CASRPSGASGTSTDTQYF
TRBJ1-2 TRBV27 CASSWTGSGYGYTF
TRBJ1-1 TRBV9 CASSSPDRDTEAFF
TRBJ1-4 TRBV7-2 CASSLAGIGEKLFF
TRBJ2-5 TRBV5-6 CASSGAGVAGGGKTQYF
TRBJ2-7 TRBV25-1 CASSEISTGADEQYF